The TCR beta chain under discussion was sequenced for a study of shared clonotypes between healthy human individuals. In germline, CDR1 is SGHTA, CDR2 FQGNSA. This CDR3 region has 17 residues. The J segment lost 0 bases and the V segment lost 2 bases, leaving 7 bases of the junction unmatched. Naive CD8 populations comprised CD45RO-negative cells positively selected for CCR7, excluding terminally differentiated effector memory CD45RA+ cells. Study observations and caveats: Lower generation probabilities were found for non-shared clonotypes than for those shared by all four donors.

Details on this clone: Its antigen is undetermined.

Template for every sorted-subset replicate PCR totaled about 200 ng DNA, 30,000 to 35,000 T cell genomes. Sequenced by immunoSEQ multiplex PCR; TCRdb stores in-frame clones only, minus some. The table shows about 2.1 million clones, with under 95% occurring only once. Sequenced sample: naive CD8+ T cells from PBMCs. The receptor was isolated from a young man in good health. Some clones in this sample may be carry-over from other donors' samples. The J gene is TRBJ1-3, the V gene TRBV7-2, with 7 bases that match TRBD1. CDR3 sequence (DNA): TGTGCCAGCAGCTTAATTCTGGGACAGTACTCTGGAAACACCATATATTTT. This encodes CASSLILGQYSGNTIYF. The full variable domain, rest sourced from reference TRBV7-2 and TRBJ1-3, is GAGVSQSPSNKVTEKGKDVELRCDPISGHTALYWYRQSLGQGLEFLIYFQGNSAPDKSGLPSDRFSAERTGGSVSTLTIQRTQQEDSAVYLCASSLILGQYSGNTIYFGEGSWLTVV.